This is a list of T cell receptor beta chains from one sample in a study of blood T cell repertoires in COVID-19. Here immunoSEQ multiplex PCR was the method, and the copy in TCRdb shows in-frame clones only, minus some. The sample yields 200,000 to 250,000 clones, about nine tenths seen once. Input material: PBMCs or T cells enriched from blood (not recorded which). These receptors were obtained from a man aged 25 to 40 in a cohort exposed to, infected with or recovered from COVID-19 (not recorded which). The CDR3 runs from the conserved cysteine through the conserved F or W. A D gene is named only where the DNA matches it firmly. Some rows have no size entry. The others give once, few or many, or a class for an expanded clone.

V: TRBV3-1/TRBV3-2; size: -; J: TRBJ2-1; D: TRBD2; DNA: TGTGCCAGCAGCAAACCAAATAGCGGGAGTTTAGACAATGAGCAGTTCTTC; CDR3: CASSKPNSGSLDNEQFF
V: TRBV6-5; size: -; J: TRBJ2-5; D: TRBD2; DNA: TGTGCCAGCAGTTACTGGACTAGCGGGAGTCAAGAGACCCAGTACTTC; CDR3: CASSYWTSGSQETQYF
V: TRBV7-9; size: -; J: TRBJ2-3; D: -; DNA: TGTGCCAGCAGCTTAGCCCCTAAAGGGGTAGATACGCAGTATTTT; CDR3: CASSLAPKGVDTQYF
V: TRBV7-2; size: -; J: TRBJ1-5; D: -; DNA: TGTGCCAGCAGCTTAGTCTTGGCAGGGGATCAGCCCCAGCATTTT; CDR3: CASSLVLAGDQPQHF
V: TRBV4-1; size: -; J: TRBJ2-7; D: -; DNA: TGCGCCAGCAGCTATGACAGATCCTACGAGCAGTACTTC; CDR3: CASSYDRSYEQYF
V: TRBV4-2; size: -; J: TRBJ2-7; D: -; DNA: TGTGCCAGCAGCCAAGATAGGGGGGGCCGAAGGGGGGACTACGAGCAGTACTTC; CDR3: CASSQDRGGRRGDYEQYF
V: TRBV5-1; size: -; J: TRBJ2-1; D: -; DNA: TGCGCCAGCAGCTTTCTCCAGTCCTACAATGAGCAGTTCTTC; CDR3: CASSFLQSYNEQFF
V: TRBV2; size: once; J: TRBJ1-5; D: -; DNA: TGTGCCGGCAAGACTGACTATAATCAGCCCCAGCATTTT; CDR3: CAGKTDYNQPQHF
V: TRBV12-3/TRBV12-4; size: -; J: TRBJ1-1; D: -; DNA: TGTGCCAGCAGCCCCGGGACAACTGAAGCTTTCTTT; CDR3: CASSPGTTEAFF
V: TRBV11-2; size: -; J: TRBJ2-7; D: TRBD1; DNA: TGTGCCAGCAGCATACCCGGGACAGGGGCCTACGAGCAGTACTTC; CDR3: CASSIPGTGAYEQYF
V: TRBV21-1; size: once; J: TRBJ1-2; D: -; DNA: TGTGCCAGCAGCAAAGAAGCCGGGAGGGTAAACTATGGCTACACCTTC; CDR3: CASSKEAGRVNYGYTF
V: TRBV5-1; size: -; J: TRBJ2-1; D: TRBD2; DNA: TGCGCCAGCAGCTTGGCTCCTAGCGGGATAGGCGATGAGCAGTTCTTC; CDR3: CASSLAPSGIGDEQFF
V: TRBV7-6; size: -; J: TRBJ1-3; D: -; DNA: TGTGCCAGCAGCTTGAACGGGGGCTCTGGAAACACCATATATTTT; CDR3: CASSLNGGSGNTIYF
V: TRBV4-1; size: -; J: TRBJ1-5; D: TRBD1; DNA: TGCGCCAGCAGCCAAGAGGCAGGGGGCGCCCCCAATCAGCCCCAGCATTTT; CDR3: CASSQEAGGAPNQPQHF
V: TRBV28; size: -; J: TRBJ2-3; D: TRBD2; DNA: TGTGCCAGCAGCTTACTAGCGCTCCTGTCAGTGCCACATACGCAGTATTTT; CDR3: CASSLLALLSVPHTQYF
V: TRBV15; size: -; J: TRBJ2-7; D: -; DNA: TGTGCCACCAGCAGAGATCAACGGAGCTCCTACGAGCAGTACTTC; CDR3: CATSRDQRSSYEQYF
V: TRBV11-1; size: -; J: TRBJ1-1; D: TRBD1; DNA: TGTGCCAGCAGCCTGCGCAGGGGGGCCACTGAAGCTTTCTTT; CDR3: CASSLRRGATEAFF
V: TRBV27; size: -; J: TRBJ2-1; D: -; DNA: TGTGCCAGCAGACCACTCCGGACAAAACTGAGCTCCTACAATGAGCAGTTCTTC; CDR3: CASRPLRTKLSSYNEQFF
V: TRBV14; size: -; J: TRBJ2-2; D: TRBD2; DNA: TGTGCCAGCAGCCCCCCCACTAGCGCCTCGAACACCGGGGAGCTGTTTTTT; CDR3: CASSPPTSASNTGELFF
V: TRBV19; size: -; J: TRBJ2-6; D: -; DNA: TGTGCCAGTAGTATTCTAGTCATGAGCTCTGGGGCCAACGTCCTGACTTTC; CDR3: CASSILVMSSGANVLTF
V: TRBV9; size: -; J: TRBJ2-2; D: TRBD2; DNA: TGTGCCAGCAGCCCCCTAAGAGCGGGAGGAAAGACCGGGGAGCTGTTTTTT; CDR3: CASSPLRAGGKTGELFF
V: TRBV6-5; size: -; J: TRBJ2-2; D: TRBD2; DNA: TGTGCCAGCAGTTCCTGGAAGGGACTAGCGTCCGGGGAGCTGTTTTTT; CDR3: CASSSWKGLASGELFF
V: TRBV3-1/TRBV3-2; size: -; J: TRBJ2-1; D: -; DNA: TGTGCCAGCAGCCCGGACTCCAGAAGATACAATGAGCAGTTCTTC; CDR3: CASSPDSRRYNEQFF
V: TRBV6-5; size: -; J: TRBJ1-6; D: TRBD1; DNA: TGTGCCAGCAGTTACGGGACAGGGCGTAATTCACCCCTCCACTTT; CDR3: CASSYGTGRNSPLHF
V: TRBV6-4; size: many; J: TRBJ2-1; D: -; DNA: TGTGCCAGCAGTGACTCGGACAGTTACAATGAGCAGTTCTTC; CDR3: CASSDSDSYNEQFF
V: TRBV9; size: -; J: TRBJ1-2; D: TRBD1; DNA: TGTGCCAGCAGCGTAGCTGCACAGGGGAATGGCTACACCTTC; CDR3: CASSVAAQGNGYTF
V: TRBV5-1; size: -; J: TRBJ1-3; D: -; DNA: TGCGCCAGCAGCTTGGCCGGTGCGTACTCTGGAAACACCATATATTTT; CDR3: CASSLAGAYSGNTIYF
V: TRBV28; size: -; J: TRBJ2-3; D: -; DNA: TGTGCCAGCAGTTTATTGGCGGGTAACACAGATACGCAGTATTTT; CDR3: CASSLLAGNTDTQYF
V: TRBV5-1; size: -; J: TRBJ1-1; D: TRBD1; DNA: TGCGCCAGCAGCCAAGGGACAGGGATCACTGAAGCTTTCTTT; CDR3: CASSQGTGITEAFF
V: TRBV28; size: -; J: TRBJ1-1; D: TRBD1; DNA: TGTGCCAGCAGTTGGGGACAGGCCGCTATTGAAGCTTTCTTT; CDR3: CASSWGQAAIEAFF
V: TRBV5-1; size: -; J: TRBJ2-5; D: -; DNA: TGCGCCAGCAGCTTGGGAAATGTAGGCAGGGTGGGTTCGGAGACCCAGTACTTC; CDR3: CASSLGNVGRVGSETQYF
V: TRBV24-1; size: -; J: TRBJ1-1; D: -; DNA: TGTGCCACCAGTGTAAGTGGGCCGGCGCACACTGAAGCTTTCTTT; CDR3: CATSVSGPAHTEAFF
V: TRBV4-1; size: -; J: TRBJ2-3; D: -; DNA: TGCGCCAGCAGCCAAGGTCGGGATACGCAGTATTTT; CDR3: CASSQGRDTQYF
V: TRBV29-1; size: -; J: TRBJ1-2; D: -; DNA: TGCAGCGTTGATGACACATCAGGCTACACCTTC; CDR3: CSVDDTSGYTF
V: TRBV3-1/TRBV3-2; size: -; J: TRBJ1-3; D: -; DNA: TGTGCCAGCAGCACAGGGTTACCAGGAAACACCATATATTTT; CDR3: CASSTGLPGNTIYF
V: TRBV28; size: -; J: TRBJ2-1; D: -; DNA: TGTGCCAGCAGTTCAATACTTGGAAAGCAAGGGGCCTACAATGAGCAGTTCTTC; CDR3: CASSSILGKQGAYNEQFF